The 30 T cell receptor beta chains in this list originate from one sample, sequenced in a study of shared clonotypes between healthy human individuals. Data came from immunoSEQ multiplex PCR; TCRdb stores just in-frame clones and leaves some out. Counted here are about 980,000 clones, around 80% occurring once; the ten biggest clones make up about 1.5%. Sequenced sample: memory CD4+ T cells sorted from blood. Subset defined: CD45RA-negative fraction. The origin of the receptors is a man younger than 35 in good health.

In this sample, this clone turned up a few times. The chain carries TRBV6-6 and TRBJ1-1; D remains ambiguous. V shed 6 bases and J shed 4 bases, with 9 bases lying between them. The CDR3 totals 12 residues. Germline CDR1 and CDR2: MNHNY and SVGAGI (reference sequence). This chain's CDR3 is CASSQRGTEAFF. In DNA, the CDR3 is TGTGCCAGCAGCCAACGAGGCACTGAAGCTTTCTTT.

The V call is TRBV5-1, the J call TRBJ2-3, with D tentatively TRBD2 (5 bases). Germline lookup yields CDR1 SGHRS and CDR2 YFSETQ. V lost 4 bases and J 4 bases, leaving 10 bases between the germline ends. This CDR3 comprises 13 residues. The CDR3, as DNA: TGCGCCAGCAGCCCTGAGAGGGCAGATACGCAGTATTTT. This encodes CASSPERADTQYF.

J is TRBJ2-1 and V is TRBV6-6, with unresolved D. With 0 bases removed from V and 5 bases from J, the gap between germline ends came to 11 bases. The CDR3 is made up of 15 amino acids. Germline CDR1 MNHNY, CDR2 SVGAGI (reference sequence). The DNA of the CDR3 is TGTGCCAGCAGTTACTCTATCCGTGCTAACAATGAGCAGTTCTTC. It specifies CASSYSIRANNEQFF.

The sample holds one count of this clone. In the same sample, other DNA sequences code for this CDR3. J is TRBJ1-3 and V is TRBV30; unclear D gene. The CDR3 length is 15 residues. V lost 0 bases, J lost 0 bases, and 9 bases lay in between. Germline V lookup: CDR1 GTSNPN, CDR2 SVGIG (reference sequence). CDR3 nucleotides: TGTGCCTGGAGTGTCTCCAGCCTCTCTGGAAACACCATATATTTT. It is translated as CAWSVSSLSGNTIYF. Based on the CDR3 plus reference TRBV30 and TRBJ1-3, the full variable domain is SQTIHQWPATLVQPVGSPLSLECTVEGTSNPNLYWYRQAAGRGLQLLFYSVGIGQISSEVPQNLSASRPQDRQFILSSKKLLLSDSGFYLCAWSVSSLSGNTIYFGEGSWLTVV.

The genes are TRBV7-9 and TRBJ2-3; D assignment may be TRBD1 or TRBD2 (5 bases each). This CDR3 comprises 18 residues. The V gene lost 2 bases and the J gene lost 1 base, with 19 bases spanning the gap. Germline V lookup: CDR1 SEHNR, CDR2 FQNEAQ (reference sequence). This CDR3 reads CASSLTLLKRGGTDTQYF. Here the CDR3 DNA reads TGTGCCAGCAGCTTAACCCTACTCAAAAGAGGGGGCACAGATACGCAGTATTTT.

A single count supports this clone. In the same sample, other DNA sequences code for this CDR3. The chain carries TRBV7-9 and TRBJ2-2; D is perhaps TRBD2 (5 bases). Per the germline V gene, CDR1 is SEHNR and CDR2 is FQNEAQ (reference sequence). The CDR3 length is 14 residues. Trimming shortened V by 6 bases and J by 0 bases, and 8 bases separated the two germline ends. The CDR3, as DNA: TGTGCCAGCAGGTCGGGGACGAACACCGGGGAGCTGTTTTTT. Translated: CASRSGTNTGELFF. Filled out from reference TRBV7-9 and TRBJ2-2, the complete variable domain reads DTGVSQNPRHKITKRGQNVTFRCDPISEHNRLYWYRQTLGQGPEFLTYFQNEAQLEKSRLLSDRFSAERPKGSFSTLEIQRTEQGDSAMYLCASRSGTNTGELFFGEGSRLTVL.

The chain combines TRBV9 with TRBJ2-1, with 11 bases fitting TRBD2. Germline values: CDR1 SGDLS, CDR2 YYNGEE. This CDR3 is built from 16 residues. V was clipped by 0 bases and J by 2 bases; unmatched bases: 1. The CDR3 protein is CASSVASGGTYNEQFF. The CDR3 region has the DNA TGTGCCAGCAGCGTAGCTAGCGGGGGGACCTACAATGAGCAGTTCTTC.

The rearrangement uses TRBV2 and TRBJ2-2; tentative D call: TRBD2 (6 bases). The CDR3 sequence is 14 residues long. The V gene lost 5 bases and the J gene lost 5 bases, with 12 bases spanning the gap. CDR1 and CDR2 from the germline V gene are SNHLY and FYNNEI. CDR3 loop: CASSWVRDTGELFF. The DNA of the CDR3 is TGTGCCAGCAGTTGGGTGCGGGATACCGGGGAGCTGTTTTTT.

To note about this clone: The same CDR3 is also encoded by other DNA sequences in this sample. This chain joins TRBV9 and TRBJ1-4; no definite D call. Germline V gene data show CDR1 as SGDLS and CDR2 as YYNGEE. Trimming stripped 0 bases from V and 0 bases from J, with 9 bases between. CDR3 length: 16 amino acids. CDR3 nucleotides: TGTGCCAGCAGCGTAGGGAGGGAAGCAACTAATGAAAAACTGTTTTTT. Amino acid sequence: CASSVGREATNEKLFF.

This clone has only a few counts. The CDR3 spells CASSSAGGATEAFF. The DNA of the CDR3 is TGTGCCAGCAGCTCAGCGGGGGGTGCGACTGAAGCTTTCTTT. This chain connects TRBV7-9 to TRBJ1-1; perhaps TRBD1 as D (5 bases). The CDR3 contains 14 residues. Trimming took off 4 bases at V and 5 bases at J, with 14 bases between the two ends. The germline V gene encodes CDR1 SEHNR and CDR2 FQNEAQ (reference sequence).

The rearrangement links TRBV2 to TRBJ2-5; TRBD1 matches at 9 bases. The CDR3 is 16 amino acids. The junction had 11 bases not matched to a gene; V was cut back by 4 bases and J by 5 bases. The germline V gene encodes CDR1 SNHLY and CDR2 FYNNEI. The CDR3 coding sequence is TGTGCCAGCAGTGCGGGACAGGGTTTTCTATTGGAGACCCAGTACTTC. It codes for CASSAGQGFLLETQYF.

This clone is a singleton in its sample. The J gene is TRBJ2-7, the V gene TRBV28; maybe TRBD1 (6 bases). CDR1 is MDHEN, CDR2 SYDVKM, per germline. The CDR3 is 15 amino acids. V dropped 5 bases and J dropped 3 bases, with 17 bases sitting between them. CDR3 bases: TGTGCCAGCAGTCCCCCCCGGGACACAATCTACGAGCAGTACTTC. Its translation: CASSPPRDTIYEQYF.

CDR3 loop: CASSPPTGGQSEKLFF. The CDR3 DNA follows: TGTGCCAGCTCACCCCCGACAGGGGGCCAGAGTGAAAAACTGTTTTTT. This chain connects TRBV18 to TRBJ1-4, with 10 bases lining up with TRBD1. The CDR3 is 16 residues long. The V segment lost 3 bases and the J segment 7 bases; nucleotides outside the gene matches: 8. Germline loops: CDR1 KGHSH, CDR2 LQKENI.

The chain links TRBV27 to TRBJ2-2; D is perhaps TRBD2 (6 bases). Trimming removed 7 bases at V and 7 bases at J, with 10 bases between. CDR3 length: 12 residues. CDR1 and CDR2 (germline): MNHEY, SMNVEV (reference sequence). CDR3 coding DNA: TGTGCCAGCAAAAGGGAGGTCGGGGAGCTGTTTTTT. Translating it yields CASKREVGELFF.

The chain links TRBV4-3 to TRBJ2-3; D ambiguous. CDR3 length: 13 residues. Germline loops: CDR1 LGHNA, CDR2 YSLEER. V was shortened by 3 bases and J by 6 bases, with 10 bases between the two germline ends. This CDR3 is CASSHSTGDTQYF. Here the CDR3 DNA reads TGCGCCAGCAGCCATTCGACCGGGGATACGCAGTATTTT.

This clone was seen just once. The rearrangement links TRBV6-5 to TRBJ1-5, with TRBD1 as a possible D gene (5 bases). Trimming stripped 6 bases from V and 6 bases from J, with 18 bases between. Germline V gene data show CDR1 as MNHEY and CDR2 as SVGAGI. The CDR3 totals 15 residues. CDR3 protein: CASSSRGDPTQPQHF. CDR3 coding DNA: TGTGCCAGCAGCTCCCGGGGGGACCCCACTCAGCCCCAGCATTTT.

The V call is TRBV7-9, the J call TRBJ2-1; D might be TRBD1 (6 bases). The CDR3 has 14 amino acids. The V gene lost 5 bases and the J gene lost 6 bases, with 14 bases spanning the gap. CDR1 is SEHNR and CDR2 is FQNEAQ in the germline V gene (reference sequence). In nucleotides, the CDR3 is TGTGCCAGCAGCCCTAGGGTCAGGGGCAATGAGCAGTTCTTC. Amino acids: CASSPRVRGNEQFF.

The V call is TRBV9, the J call TRBJ1-4; 9 positions agree with TRBD1. This CDR3 comprises 17 residues. Trimming cost V 4 bases and J 2 bases; bases outside gene matches: 9. Germline V gene sequence: CDR1 SGDLS, CDR2 YYNGEE. DNA for the CDR3: TGTGCCAGCAGCTTGAGGACAGGGGTAGAGACTAATGAAAAACTGTTTTTT. Its translation: CASSLRTGVETNEKLFF. The whole variable domain, remainder taken from reference TRBV9 and TRBJ1-4, is DSGVTQTPKHLITATGQRVTLRCSPRSGDLSVYWYQQSLDQGLQFLIQYYNGEERAKGNILERFSAQQFPDLHSELNLSSLELGDSALYFCASSLRTGVETNEKLFFGSGTQLSVL.

V is TRBV13 and J is TRBJ2-7; D uncertain. The germline V gene has CDR1 PRHDT and CDR2 FYEKMQ (reference sequence). The CDR3 totals 12 residues. V lost 5 bases to trimming and J lost 0 bases, with 5 bases between them. The CDR3 protein is CASSVSSYEQYF. The CDR3 nucleotides read TGTGCCAGCAGCGTAAGCTCCTACGAGCAGTACTTC. Full variable domain (rest looked up from reference TRBV13 and TRBJ2-7): AAGVIQSPRHLIKEKRETATLKCYPIPRHDTVYWYQQGPGQDPQFLISFYEKMQSDKGSIPDRFSAQQFSDYHSELNMSSLELGDSALYFCASSVSSYEQYFGPGTRLTVT.

V usage is TRBV10-3 and J usage is TRBJ2-5; 8 bases align to TRBD2. The CDR3 extends over 14 amino acids. Per the germline V gene, CDR1 is ENHRY and CDR2 is SYGVKD. The V segment lost 4 bases and the J segment 4 bases; nucleotides outside the gene matches: 5. CDR3 region: CAISGDSGVETQYF. The DNA for the CDR3 is TGTGCCATCAGTGGTGATAGCGGGGTAGAGACCCAGTACTTC.

The chain uses TRBV9 and TRBJ1-2; the D gene is possibly TRBD1 (5 bases). Germline values: CDR1 SGDLS, CDR2 YYNGEE. Trimming took off 2 bases at V and 2 bases at J, with 13 bases between the two ends. The CDR3 runs 15 residues. This chain's CDR3 is CASSVDPRQNYGYTF. The CDR3 DNA sequence: TGTGCCAGCAGCGTCGACCCTCGACAGAACTATGGCTACACCTTC.

The chain recombines TRBV5-1 with TRBJ1-1, with unresolved D. The V end was cut by 2 bases, the J end by 5 bases, with 10 bases between. This CDR3 has 13 amino acids. The germline V gene has CDR1 SGHRS and CDR2 YFSETQ. CDR3 coding DNA: TGCGCCAGCAGCTTCGACCGAGATACTGAAGCTTTCTTT. It translates to CASSFDRDTEAFF.

This clone was recorded only once. The V call is TRBV10-3, the J call TRBJ2-7; TRBD2 matches at 9 bases. Germline assignment: CDR1 ENHRY and CDR2 SYGVKD. J lost 7 bases, V lost 3 bases, and 19 bases had no gene match. This CDR3 spans 18 amino acids. The CDR3 spells CAISEGRVAGDLLSEQYF. The CDR3 nucleotides read TGTGCCATCAGTGAAGGGAGGGTAGCGGGAGACCTTCTTAGTGAGCAGTACTTC.

The V and J genes are TRBV5-1 and TRBJ2-2; no clear D gene. From germline, CDR1 is SGHRS and CDR2 YFSETQ. V was cut by 0 bases and J by 1 base, with 7 bases left in between. The CDR3 has 15 residues. CDR3: CASSLERQNTGELFF. CDR3 sequence (DNA): TGCGCCAGCAGCTTGGAGCGTCAGAACACCGGGGAGCTGTTTTTT.

This chain connects TRBV5-6 to TRBJ1-3; D is undetermined. This CDR3 is 14 amino acids long. Trimming stripped 4 bases from V and 0 bases from J, with 8 bases between. Per germline, CDR1 SGHDT and CDR2 YYEEEE. CDR3 coding DNA: TGTGCCAGCAGCCTACCGCTCTCTGGAAACACCATATATTTT. It codes for CASSLPLSGNTIYF.

In the case of this clone: The same CDR3 is also encoded by other DNA sequences in this sample. The genes are TRBV5-4 and TRBJ2-3, with 12 bases matching TRBD2. Germline CDR1 and CDR2: SGHNT and YYREEE (reference sequence). The CDR3 spans 17 residues. V was pared by 1 base and J by 0 bases, with 3 bases of the junction left unmatched. Here the CDR3 DNA reads TGTGCCAGCAGCTTGACTAGCGGGGGGTTTAGCACAGATACGCAGTATTTT. Protein: CASSLTSGGFSTDTQYF.

A note on this clone: The sample has other DNA sequences that encode this CDR3 too. The CDR3 loop is CASSLGGATDTQYF. The CDR3 coding sequence is TGTGCCAGCAGCTTAGGGGGGGCCACAGATACGCAGTATTTT. V and J are TRBV11-3 and TRBJ2-3, with D tentatively TRBD1 or TRBD2 (6 bases each). Trimming removed 1 base from V and 2 bases from J, with 7 bases in between. Germline V lookup: CDR1 SGHNT, CDR2 YENEEA. This CDR3 is built from 14 residues.

This rearrangement joins TRBV7-9 to TRBJ2-6; D is perhaps TRBD2 (6 bases). The CDR3 covers 15 residues. From germline, CDR1 is SEHNR and CDR2 FQNEAQ (reference sequence). Trimming cost V 3 bases and J 4 bases, with 10 bases left between them. CDR3 residues: CASSFGGSGANVLTF. CDR3 coding DNA: TGTGCCAGCAGCTTCGGGGGATCGGGGGCCAACGTCCTGACTTTC.

This chain links TRBV6-5 with TRBJ1-2; D is unclear. The CDR3 loop spans 16 amino acids. Germline V gives CDR1 MNHEY, CDR2 SVGAGI. Between the trimmed V and J ends, which lost 4 bases and 1 base, there was a span of 16 bases. The CDR3 DNA reads TGTGCCAGCAGTTCCTCTGGACGGGGTAGTAACTATGGCTACACCTTC. Its translation is CASSSSGRGSNYGYTF.

The chain has TRBV2 and TRBJ2-5, with D unclear. CDR1 SNHLY and CDR2 FYNNEI come from the germline V gene. The V end lost 7 bases, the J end lost 2 bases, and 11 bases lay between the germline ends. This CDR3 contains 13 residues. CDR3 DNA sequence: TGTGCCAGCACTACGATTATTCAAGAGACCCAGTACTTC. Translation: CASTTIIQETQYF.